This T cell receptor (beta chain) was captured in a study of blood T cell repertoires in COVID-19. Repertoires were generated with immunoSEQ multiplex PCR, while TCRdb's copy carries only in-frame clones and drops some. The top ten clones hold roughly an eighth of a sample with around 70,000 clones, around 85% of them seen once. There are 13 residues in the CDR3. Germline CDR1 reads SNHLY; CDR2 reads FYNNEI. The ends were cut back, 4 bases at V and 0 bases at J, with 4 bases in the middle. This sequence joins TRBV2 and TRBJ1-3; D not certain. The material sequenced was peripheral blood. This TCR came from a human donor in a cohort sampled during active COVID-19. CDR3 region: CASSGHSGNTIYF. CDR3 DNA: TGTGCCAGCAGTGGACACTCTGGAAACACCATATATTTT. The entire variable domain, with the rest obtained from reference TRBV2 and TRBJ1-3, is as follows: EPEVTQTPSHQVTQMGQEVILRCVPISNHLYFYWYRQILGQKVEFLVSFYNNEISEKSEIFDDQFSVERPDGSNFTLKIRSTKLEDSAMYFCASSGHSGNTIYFGEGSWLTVV.